Reported below is one T cell receptor (beta chain). This clone was seen only once. This clone's antigen is unknown. No much larger clonotype is one base removed from it; base qualities were not supplied. The sample comes from a study of beta chain features in type 1 diabetes (dated by TCRdb to 2017 to 2018). General notes on the study: Mean age, gender distribution, total cell number and subset yield did not differ between patients and healthy donors. Across all samples, around 99 million sorted cells were examined, and cell number per subset correlated strongly with RNA yield. In the study, recently diagnosed type 1 diabetes patients and matched healthy donors were compared on the TCRB repertoires of their sorted circulating CD4+ T cell subsets. Regulatory and stem cell-like memory subsets were isolated from only 8 patients and roughly 8 healthy donors, whereas naive and central memory subsets came from all 30 or so donors. Results and caveats for the whole study, not just this receptor: The naive, central memory and regulatory TCRB repertoires appeared to resemble one another more closely among patients than among healthy donors. At VDJ recombination sites, patients with type 1 diabetes made fewer insertions and deleted more nucleotides, a pattern implying thymic rearrangement abnormalities. Sequencing cDNA rather than genomic DNA could over-represent highly expressing activated cells, although activation and CD3 levels did not differ between groups. A moderate but significant shortening of TCRB CDR3 length was observed in type 1 diabetes patients in all four CD4+ subsets. PCR may preferentially amplify shorter templates, but because patient and control samples were amplified and corrected together, any resulting skew would affect both groups equally. HLA sub-analyses involved small numbers of individuals, so any influence of HLA type on TCRB rearrangement remained unresolved.

The CDR3 goes from the cysteine to the phenylalanine over 17 residues. The DNA shown is the 51-base CDR3, in frame from base 1. The germline V gene gives CDR1 as SGDLS and CDR2 as YYNGEE. The V end gives up 2 bases and the J end 2 bases, leaving 8 bases in the junction not matched to a gene. The High Capacity cDNA Reverse Transcription Kit was used to reverse transcribe all of the isolated RNA, meaning that expressed TCRB transcripts were what got sequenced. Deep immunoSEQ sequencing was applied to naive, central memory and regulatory T cell samples, giving an average of approximately 3.8 million total reads per sample. Sorted cells were lysed in RLT buffer and RNA was extracted with DNase-treated RNeasy Micro or Mini kits, depending on cell number. Each cell subset was processed on its own to prevent cross-contamination, while patient and healthy donor samples were processed together. The immunoSEQ multiplex PCR was used to amplify TCRB sequences from cDNA, generating 87-bp fragments that spanned the CDR3 region. Amplicons were sequenced on the Illumina HiSeq platform. As for the authors' bioinformatics: PCR bias was corrected computationally using synthetic template baselines, and reads within Hamming distance 2 were collapsed, with unmergeable singletons discarded. Reads were aligned against IMGT to assign V, D and J genes, CDR3 length and insertions or deletions at six rearrangement sites. Clonotype counts were normalized to sorted cell number within each subset before computing true diversity and Gini coefficients with the tcR R package. The overlap coefficient, calculated on TCRB nucleotide sequences, was used to measure repertoire sharing. As a proxy for the pre-selection repertoire, out-of-frame TCRB sequences from naive cells were analyzed. In its TCRdb copy, this immuneACCESS table keeps in-frame sequences only and misses some clones. Where compared with another copy, unresolved V genes explain less than half of these, and the others have no known cause. The V and J calls and clone size are taken from that table; D and trimming were inferred from the DNA. The sample records about 650,000 clones, around 11% of which are singletons. The top ten hold around 0.12% of the sample.

A single peripheral blood draw of around 120 mL on average was collected from each donor into heparinised tubes. Naive, central memory, regulatory and stem cell-like memory CD4+ T cells were sorted on a BD FACSAria II using a panel including CD45RO, CCR7, CD25, CD127, CD95 and CD27. Every sorted population had a purity above 95%. Right away, PBMCs were isolated by Lymphoprep density gradient centrifugation and were stained directly, with no culture step. So that batch effects would be minimized, each experiment stained and sorted samples in pairs, pairing one healthy donor with one patient. The receptor was isolated from a man younger than 45 with type 1 diabetes. Sequencing was carried out using naive CD4+ T cells from blood. The intended sense of this specimen's cell subset or site label: true naive CD4+ T cells. The chain joins TRBV9 to TRBJ2-1, with 9 bases matching TRBD1. The DNA reads TGTGCCAGCAGCGTCCTTCCGGGACAGGGTCCCTACAATGAGCAGTTCTTC. Its amino acids are CASSVLPGQGPYNEQFF.